The sequence of this T cell receptor beta chain was determined in a study of molecular identifiers for immune sequencing clone quantification. The table lists this clonotype with a few counts. The antigen is unknown. As previously described, bulk TCR libraries were made using listed TCR primers. TCRdb ran MiXCR on the PCR reads and lists one entry per CDR3 protein. The sample consists of 85,000 to 130,000 distinct CDR3 sequences, roughly a third of them appearing once. Naive CD8 library inputs spanned about 17,000 to 1,000,000 sorted cells and 10%, 30% or 50% RNA. Sorting isolated naive CD8 T cells as CD8+CD4-CCR7+CD45RA+ events. The CDR3 loop spans 13 amino acids. The germline V and J ends were trimmed by 7 bases and 5 bases, with 15 bases remaining between them. CDR1 is KGHSH, CDR2 LQKENI, per germline. Study results and caveats: Investigators reportedly could detect spiked Jurkat TCR RNA from one cell among approximately 970,000 naive cells.

The specimen sequenced was naive CD8+ T cells from blood, with Jurkat cell RNA spiked in. The subset denotes: FACS-sorted CD8+CD4-CCR7+CD45RA+ naive T cells. This chain connects TRBV18 to TRBJ2-7; a weak D match, TRBD2 (6 bases). The origin of this receptor is a human donor in good health. Some libraries in this study had Jurkat cell RNA spiked in. The CDR3 here is CASFLREQDEQYF. The CDR3 nucleotides read TGTGCCAGCTTCCTCCGGGAGCAGGACGAGCAGTACTTC.